This TCR beta chain came from a study of early T cells in non-severe SARS-CoV-2 infection. The overall study: RNA in bulk from unsorted whole blood was sequenced, and chains were unpaired.

In the case of this clonotype: This may be a read error, as it is one base from a much larger clone.

There are 15 residues in the CDR3. CDR1 is SGHAT and CDR2 is FQNNGV in the germline V gene. TCRdb re-analysed the 5' RACE reads in MiXCR, keeping a single row per CDR3 protein. The sample yields under 100,000 distinct CDR3 sequences, roughly 13% seen once. This rearrangement joins TRBV11-2 to TRBJ2-2; 9 bases agree with TRBD1. The source of this sequence is an adult who was a healthcare worker with PCR-confirmed SARS-CoV-2 infection or an uninfected control (not recorded which). Sequenced sample: whole blood. Written as DNA, the CDR3 is TGTGCCAGCAGCTCCGGGACAGGGAGGACCGGGGAGCTGATTTTT. Protein sequence: CASSSGTGRTGELIF.